This TCR beta chain was recorded in a study of cytotoxic CD8 clonotypes in ibrutinib-treated CLL. Germline CDR1 is MNHEY and CDR2 is SMNVEV (reference sequence). V dropped 7 bases and J dropped 10 bases, with 20 bases sitting between them. There are 15 residues in the CDR3. The protocol was immunoSEQ multiplex PCR, while the TCRdb copy is restricted to in-frame clones and leaves out a portion. The repertoire includes approximately 100,000 clones, about 50% of them detected once, and 37% sits in the top ten. The input for sequencing was PBMCs, taken after 24 months of ibrutinib treatment. This receptor was taken from a human donor with chronic lymphocytic leukemia. The chain employs TRBV27 and TRBJ1-6, with D perhaps matching TRBD1 (6 bases). The CDR3 protein is CASTEGRGFGSPLHF. CDR3 DNA: TGTGCCAGCACAGAGGGCAGGGGCTTTGGGTCACCCCTCCACTTT.